One sample yielded the 17 T cell receptor beta chains listed below, sequenced in a study of T-cell reconstitution after alpha-beta-depleted transplantation in children. The authors prepared the TCRbeta library with unique molecular identifiers. TCRdb re-called the PCR reads through MiXCR, storing one row per CDR3 protein. The sample records about 200,000 distinct CDR3 sequences, about 14% being singletons. Material: PBMCs from the stem cell graft donor, obtained from the stem cell graft. The receptors originated from a human donor who donated a stem cell graft to a child with acute lymphoblastic leukemia.

This clonotype came up a few times. The V and J genes are TRBV5-1 and TRBJ1-1; no definite D call. V gave up 3 bases and J gave up 1 base, with 13 bases separating them. CDR1 is SGHRS, CDR2 YFSETQ, per germline. The CDR3 has 15 amino acids. In DNA, the CDR3 is TGCGCCAGCAGCTGGACCCTACAACGGAACACTGAAGCTTTCTTT. Encoded protein: CASSWTLQRNTEAFF.

This clonotype was counted many times. The chain joins TRBV30 to TRBJ2-2; maybe TRBD1 (6 bases). CDR1 and CDR2 from the germline V gene are GTSNPN and SVGIG (reference sequence). The CDR3 is made up of 15 amino acids. Between the trimmed V and J ends, which lost 4 bases and 2 bases, there was a span of 14 bases. The CDR3 DNA follows: TGTGCCTGGACCATAGACAGGATAAACACCGGGGAGCTGTTTTTT. This encodes CAWTIDRINTGELFF. The whole variable domain, filled in from reference TRBV30 and TRBJ2-2, reads SQTIHQWPATLVQPVGSPLSLECTVEGTSNPNLYWYRQAAGRGLQLLFYSVGIGQISSEVPQNLSASRPQDRQFILSSKKLLLSDSGFYLCAWTIDRINTGELFFGEGSRLTVL.

The chain joins TRBV5-1 to TRBJ2-5; no definite D call. The germline V gene has CDR1 SGHRS and CDR2 YFSETQ. Trimming shortened V by 1 base and J by 1 base, and 11 bases separated the two germline ends. CDR3 length: 15 amino acids. In DNA form, the CDR3 reads TGCGCCAGCAGCTTGACGGGCGATTTCCAAGAGACCCAGTACTTC. This encodes CASSLTGDFQETQYF.

This clonotype has a count of ten or more. The chain links TRBV5-1 to TRBJ2-5, with 10 bases fitting TRBD2. J gave up 4 bases and V 0 bases, and 6 bases lay outside the gene matches. This CDR3 contains 16 residues. Germline CDR1 is SGHRS and CDR2 is YFSETQ. CDR3 coding DNA: TGCGCCAGCAGCTTGGCTATAGCGGGAGGCAGAGAGACCCAGTACTTC. The encoded protein is CASSLAIAGGRETQYF.

This clonotype was seen many times. V and J are TRBV20-1 and TRBJ2-7; the D is unclear. This CDR3 has 12 residues. V was cut by 5 bases and J by 7 bases, with 15 bases left in between. Germline V CDR1 and CDR2: DFQATT, SNEGSKA (reference sequence). CDR3 sequence reads: CSAGNHNGEQYF. The CDR3 DNA sequence: TGCAGTGCTGGTAATCATAATGGGGAGCAGTACTTC.

This clonotype appeared many times. The rearrangement uses TRBV2 and TRBJ2-1; a possible D gene is TRBD1 (5 bases). The germline V gene encodes CDR1 SNHLY and CDR2 FYNNEI. V lost 3 bases and J lost 8, with 14 bases in between. The CDR3 consists of 14 residues. The CDR3 protein is CASSEQGSRYEQFF. CDR3 DNA: TGTGCCAGCAGTGAGCAGGGATCTAGGTATGAGCAGTTCTTC.

This clonotype has at least ten counts. The J gene is TRBJ2-1, the V gene TRBV12-3 or TRBV12-4; D remains unclear. The CDR3 covers 11 residues. Between the trimmed V and J ends, which lost 6 bases and 5 bases, there was a span of 5 bases. CDR3 in amino acids: CASSRNNEQFF. The CDR3 bases are TGTGCCAGCAGCCGGAACAATGAGCAGTTCTTC.

This chain uses TRBV18 with TRBJ2-1; the match to TRBD1 covers 8 bases. The CDR3 consists of 16 residues. Trimming cost V 2 bases and J 5 bases; bases outside gene matches: 8. Germline V gene sequence: CDR1 KGHSH, CDR2 LQKENI. CDR3 nucleotide sequence: TGTGCCAGCTCACCAGAGACAGGGGTCATGAACAATGAGCAGTTCTTC. Translating gives CASSPETGVMNNEQFF.

This clonotype was recorded many times. The chain joins TRBV5-1 to TRBJ2-5; 10 positions match TRBD2. In germline, CDR1 is SGHRS, CDR2 YFSETQ. The CDR3 is 15 residues long. J gave up 4 bases and V 5 bases, and 8 bases lay outside the gene matches. CDR3 amino acids: CASSSLIAGGETQYF. Here the CDR3 DNA reads TGCGCCAGCAGTTCTCTTATAGCGGGAGGAGAGACCCAGTACTTC. The whole variable domain, filled in from reference TRBV5-1 and TRBJ2-5, reads KAGVTQTPRYLIKTRGQQVTLSCSPISGHRSVSWYQQTPGQGLQFLFEYFSETQRNKGNFPGRFSGRQFSNSRSEMNVSTLELGDSALYLCASSSLIAGGETQYFGPGTRLLVL.

This clonotype has a count of ten or more. V is TRBV10-2 and J is TRBJ1-1; D is perhaps TRBD1 (5 bases). The CDR3 covers 14 residues. Trimming cost V 2 bases and J 1 base, with 8 bases left between them. Per germline, CDR1 WSHSY and CDR2 SAAADI. CDR3 DNA: TGCGCCAGCAGTGAGCCCGGACAGAACACTGAAGCTTTCTTT. Amino acid sequence: CASSEPGQNTEAFF.

This clonotype appeared many times. At one of its ends the junction is not consistent with the germline gene, which may arise from a read error. The V gene is TRBV20-1, the J gene TRBJ2-5; 12 bases agree with TRBD2. Germline lookup yields CDR1 DFQATT and CDR2 SNEGSKA (reference sequence). The CDR3 contains 15 residues. CDR3 protein: CSARGLAGFSGDQYF. As DNA, the CDR3 is TGCAGTGCCAGAGGACTAGCGGGATTCTCCGGGGACCAGTACTTC.

This clonotype was picked up many times. CDR3: CASSWDRGRINEQFF. CDR3 bases: TGTGCCAGCAGTTGGGACAGGGGGCGCATCAATGAGCAGTTCTTC. V and J are TRBV12-3 or TRBV12-4 and TRBJ2-1; 12 bases are a match to TRBD1. Germline trimming cut 4 bases from V and 6 bases from J; bases unmatched to any gene: 4. The CDR3 length is 15 residues.

This clonotype was counted at least ten times. The gene calls are TRBV10-2 and TRBJ2-2; D remains unclear. Germline V gene lookup returns CDR1 WSHSY and CDR2 SAAADI. This CDR3 contains 13 residues. Trimming took off 9 bases at V and 3 bases at J, with 11 bases between the two ends. In DNA, the CDR3 is TGCGCCAGTATGGGATGGGACACCGGGGAGCTGTTTTTT. This codes for CASMGWDTGELFF.

This chain links TRBV7-9 with TRBJ1-1, with D tentatively TRBD1 (5 bases). This CDR3 is 11 amino acids long. Germline V gene lookup returns CDR1 SEHNR and CDR2 FQNEAQ (reference sequence). V shed 5 bases and J shed 6 bases, with 7 bases lying between them. CDR3 bases: TGTGCCAGCAGCCCGGGGGCTGAAGCTTTCTTT. Protein sequence: CASSPGAEAFF.

The chain couples TRBV19 to TRBJ2-7; 10 positions agree with TRBD1. CDR1 is LNHDA and CDR2 is SQIVND in the germline V gene (reference sequence). V trimming: 10 bases; J trimming: 6 bases; junction bases outside the gene matches: 9. The CDR3 has 13 residues. In nucleotides, the CDR3 is TGTGCCACCTCAAGGGACAGGGGAAGCGAGCAGTACTTC. It codes for CATSRDRGSEQYF.

This clonotype came up many times. This chain connects TRBV6-4 to TRBJ2-1; 13 bases fit TRBD2. The length of the CDR3 is 18 residues. J gave up 8 bases and V 5 bases, and 15 bases lay outside the gene matches. Germline V gene data show CDR1 as MRHNA and CDR2 as SNTAGT. CDR3 residues: CASSRTLAGGPVKDEQFF. For the CDR3, the DNA is TGTGCCAGCAGTCGAACACTAGCGGGAGGGCCTGTGAAAGATGAGCAGTTCTTC.

This clonotype was recorded many times. The rearrangement uses TRBV5-6 and TRBJ1-1, with D unclear. The CDR3 has 16 residues. Trimming left V 4 bases short and J 2 bases short, with 18 bases between. CDR1 is SGHDT and CDR2 is YYEEEE in the germline V gene. The CDR3 nucleotides are TGTGCCAGCAGCCCGGACGGCCCCGAGGTTAACACTGAAGCTTTCTTT. This translates into CASSPDGPEVNTEAFF.